This entry lists 4 T cell receptor beta chains sequenced from one sample in a study of human T cells and chemical hapten exposure. Sample time point: healthy volunteer bleed at 6 weeks. It was from unfractionated whole blood that total RNA was extracted. In TCRdb, the RACE reads were re-called with MiXCR into one record per CDR3 protein. The sample carries about 77,000 distinct CDR3 sequences, over 6.5% recorded once. The sequenced sample was whole blood. These TCRs come from a female donor in good health. Some clones in this sample may be carry-over from other donors' samples.

This clonotype was observed a handful of times. V gene TRBV12-3 or TRBV12-4 combines with J gene TRBJ2-7, with TRBD1 identical over 8 bases. Losses at the gene ends were 6 bases for V and 5 bases for J; bases not matched to a gene: 9. The CDR3 has 14 amino acids. The CDR3 DNA is TGTGCCAGCAGACCGCAGGGGGCACACCACGAGCAGTACTTC. This gives the protein CASRPQGAHHEQYF.

The CDR3 bases are TGCGCCAGCAGCCAAGCAGCGGGGGGGCCAGATACGCAGTATTTT. This translates into CASSQAAGGPDTQYF. V and J are TRBV4-1 and TRBJ2-3; 10 bases match TRBD2. This CDR3 comprises 15 residues. Looked up from germline, CDR1 is MGHRA and CDR2 is YSYEKL. V lost 1 base to trimming and J lost 4 bases; unmatched junction nucleotides: 2.

This clonotype was seen a handful of times. The chain combines TRBV12-3 or TRBV12-4 with TRBJ1-6; unclear D gene. Trimming shortened V by 5 bases and J by 6 bases, and 8 bases separated the two germline ends. CDR3 length: 13 amino acids. The CDR3 reads CASSNRLNSPLHF. The CDR3 coding sequence is TGTGCCAGCAGTAACAGACTTAATTCACCCCTCCACTTT.

This clonotype was detected only a few times. The genes are TRBV25-1 and TRBJ1-2; perhaps TRBD1 as D (5 bases). V was cut by 1 base and J by 3 bases, with 6 bases left in between. CDR1 is MGHDK, CDR2 SYGVNS, per germline. The CDR3 totals 13 residues. In DNA, the CDR3 is TGTGCCAGCAGTGAATCCAGGGACTATGGCTACACCTTC. It yields the protein CASSESRDYGYTF.